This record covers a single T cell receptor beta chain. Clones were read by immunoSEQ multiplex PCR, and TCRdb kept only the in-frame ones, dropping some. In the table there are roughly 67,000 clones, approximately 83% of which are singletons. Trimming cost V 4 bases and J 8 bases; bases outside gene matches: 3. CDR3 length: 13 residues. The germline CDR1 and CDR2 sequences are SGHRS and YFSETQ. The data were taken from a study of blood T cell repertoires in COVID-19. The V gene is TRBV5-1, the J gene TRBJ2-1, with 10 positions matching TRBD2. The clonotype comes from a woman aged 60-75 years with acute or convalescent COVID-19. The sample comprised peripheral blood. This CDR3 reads CASSPSGGYEQFF. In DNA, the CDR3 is TGCGCCAGCAGCCCTAGCGGGGGCTATGAGCAGTTCTTC. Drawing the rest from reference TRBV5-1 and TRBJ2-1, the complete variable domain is KAGVTQTPRYLIKTRGQQVTLSCSPISGHRSVSWYQQTPGQGLQFLFEYFSETQRNKGNFPGRFSGRQFSNSRSEMNVSTLELGDSALYLCASSPSGGYEQFFGPGTRLTVL.